This T cell receptor beta chain was captured in a study of blood T cells in healthy people across ages. Then a second PCR, running roughly 7 to 11 cycles, was carried out with a sample-barcoded 5' primer and a J-beta primer mix. One entry per CDR3 protein, called by TCRdb with MiXCR from the 5' RACE reads. The sample lists around 940,000 distinct CDR3 sequences; roughly 47% were seen once. The length of the CDR3 is 12 residues. Germline V gene sequence: CDR1 SGHRS, CDR2 YFSETQ. The chain recombines TRBV5-1 with TRBJ2-7; tentatively, D is TRBD1 or TRBD2 (5 bases each). TRBJ2-5 explains the end of the DNA better; the J call may be wrong. The TCR originated in a woman aged 60-75 years in good health. The specimen was blood. The CDR3 nucleotides read TGCGCCAGCGTGGGGGTCGGGGAGACCCAGTACTTC. Protein sequence: CASVGVGETQYF.